This T cell receptor beta chain was recorded in a study of patients and donors after allogeneic stem cell transplantation. The CDR3 length is 14 residues. The V end was cut by 0 bases, the J end by 4 bases, with 10 bases between. Germline CDR1 KGHSH, CDR2 LQKENI. This clonotype occurred a few times. TCRdb redid the calling of the RT-PCR reads with MiXCR, one entry per CDR3 protein. This table has some 880,000 distinct CDR3 sequences, roughly 18% appearing once. The chain couples TRBV18 to TRBJ2-7; a possible D gene is TRBD2 (5 bases). Sequencing was carried out using blood, either unsorted or a sorted T cell fraction (not recorded which). This receptor was taken from a human donor who was either an allogeneic HSCT recipient or a stem cell or donor lymphocyte infusion donor (not recorded which). It is not recorded whose cells these are; they may come from a transplant donor. In DNA, the CDR3 is TGTGCCAGCTCACCACCCGGGATTGAATACGAGCAGTACTTC. It is translated as CASSPPGIEYEQYF.